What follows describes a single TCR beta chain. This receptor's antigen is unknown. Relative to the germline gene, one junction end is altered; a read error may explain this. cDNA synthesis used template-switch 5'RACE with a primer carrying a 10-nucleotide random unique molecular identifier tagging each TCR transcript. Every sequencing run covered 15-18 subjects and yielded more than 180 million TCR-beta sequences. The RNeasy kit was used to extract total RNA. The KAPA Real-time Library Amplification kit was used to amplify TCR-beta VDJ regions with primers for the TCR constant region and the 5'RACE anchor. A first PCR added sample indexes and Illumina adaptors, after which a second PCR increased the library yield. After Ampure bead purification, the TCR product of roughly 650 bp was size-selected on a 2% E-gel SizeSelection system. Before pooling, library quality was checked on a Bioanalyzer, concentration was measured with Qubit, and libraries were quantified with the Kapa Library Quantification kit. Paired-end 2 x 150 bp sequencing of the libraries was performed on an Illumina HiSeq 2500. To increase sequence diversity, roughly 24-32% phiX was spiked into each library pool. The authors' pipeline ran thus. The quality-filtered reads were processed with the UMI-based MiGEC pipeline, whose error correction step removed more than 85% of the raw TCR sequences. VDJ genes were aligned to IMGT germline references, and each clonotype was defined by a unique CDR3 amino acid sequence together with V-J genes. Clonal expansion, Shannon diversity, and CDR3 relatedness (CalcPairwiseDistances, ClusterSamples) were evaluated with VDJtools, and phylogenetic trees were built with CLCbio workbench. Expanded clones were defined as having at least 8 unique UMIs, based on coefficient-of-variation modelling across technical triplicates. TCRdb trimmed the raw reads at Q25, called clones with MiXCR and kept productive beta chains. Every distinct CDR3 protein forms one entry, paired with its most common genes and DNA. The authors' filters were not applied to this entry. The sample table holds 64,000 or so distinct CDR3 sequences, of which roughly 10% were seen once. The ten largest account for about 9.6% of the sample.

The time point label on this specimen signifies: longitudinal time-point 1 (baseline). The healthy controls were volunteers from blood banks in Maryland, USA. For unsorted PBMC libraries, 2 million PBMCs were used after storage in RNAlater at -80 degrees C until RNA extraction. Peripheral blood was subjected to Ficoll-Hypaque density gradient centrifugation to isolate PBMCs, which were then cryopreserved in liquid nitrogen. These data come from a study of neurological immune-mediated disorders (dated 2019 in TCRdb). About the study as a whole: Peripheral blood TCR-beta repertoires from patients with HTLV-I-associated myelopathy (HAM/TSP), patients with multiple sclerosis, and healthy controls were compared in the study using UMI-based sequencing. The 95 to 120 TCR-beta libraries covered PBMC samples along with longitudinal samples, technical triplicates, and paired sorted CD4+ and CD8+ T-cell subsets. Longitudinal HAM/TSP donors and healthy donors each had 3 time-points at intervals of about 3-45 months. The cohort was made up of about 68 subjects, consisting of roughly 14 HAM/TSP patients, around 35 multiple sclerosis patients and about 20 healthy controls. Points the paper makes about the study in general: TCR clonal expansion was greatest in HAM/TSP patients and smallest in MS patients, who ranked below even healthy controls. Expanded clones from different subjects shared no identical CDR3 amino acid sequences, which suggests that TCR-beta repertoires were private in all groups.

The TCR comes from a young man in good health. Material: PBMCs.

Here is the DNA: TGTGCCAGGAGTTCGGCGTCCGGCGACGAGCAGTACTTC. This is translated as CARSSASGDEQYF. In this chain, TRBV28 is recombined with TRBJ2-7, with an unclear D gene assignment. Reading from cysteine to phenylalanine, the CDR3 counts 13 amino acids. Kept here is only the CDR3 DNA, which spans 39 bases and is read in frame from base 1. CDR1 and CDR2 (MDHEN, SYDVKM) derive from the germline V gene.